This TCR beta chain appears in the sequencing data of a study of immune cell composition in non-small cell lung cancer. Study-wide results and caveats: Tumour-associated clones >0.5% occurred in under 40% of adenocarcinomas, about three quarters of squamous. Tumour TCR-beta clonality showed no significant link to smoking pack-years.

The table came from immunoSEQ multiplex PCR; TCRdb's copy has only in-frame clones and leaves some out. The table includes 1,700 or so clones, about 83% detected once. About this clone: The antigen is undetermined.

Germline-derived CDR1 and CDR2 are MGHRA and YSYEKL. V lost 4 bases, J lost 0 bases, and 16 bases lay in between. This CDR3 region has 16 residues. Sequenced sample: lung tumor tissue. The chain joins TRBV4-1 to TRBJ2-7; D gene ambiguous. The sequence derives from a human donor with non-small cell lung cancer. The CDR3 DNA is TGCGCCAGCAGCCTTATGTACCGGGCCGGCTCCTACGAGCAGTACTTC. Its translation: CASSLMYRAGSYEQYF.